This is a list of T cell receptor beta chains from one sample in a study of graft-versus-host responses after intestinal transplantation. Clones were read by immunoSEQ multiplex PCR, and TCRdb kept only the in-frame ones, dropping some. The sample has 15,000 or so clones, around 96% seen once; the top ten hold 0.55% to 0.9%. Material: PBMCs, obtained 9 days after transplant. The receptors stem from a human patient who received an intestinal transplant, so some T cells may come from the graft donor. Both conserved end residues are part of each CDR3. D genes are given only for firm matches. Expanded clones are given a class, and other clones once, few, many or no size at all.

J gene: TRBJ2-1; V gene: TRBV27; D gene: .; clone size: .; CDR3 DNA: TGTGCCAGCAGTTTATCGCAGGGTTTCTACAATGAGCAGTTCTTC; CDR3 protein: CASSLSQGFYNEQFF
J gene: TRBJ1-1; V gene: TRBV11-2; D gene: .; clone size: .; CDR3 DNA: TGTGCCAGCAGCTTAGTGGGGCCCGGGGGCGAAGCTTTCTTT; CDR3 protein: CASSLVGPGGEAFF
J gene: TRBJ2-7; V gene: TRBV7-6; D gene: .; clone size: .; CDR3 DNA: TGTGCCAGCAGCGCCACAGAGGGCGAGCAGTACTTC; CDR3 protein: CASSATEGEQYF
J gene: TRBJ2-1; V gene: TRBV6-5; D gene: TRBD2; clone size: .; CDR3 DNA: TGTGCCAGCAGTTACACTAGCGGGAGCAATGAGCAGTTCTTC; CDR3 protein: CASSYTSGSNEQFF
J gene: TRBJ2-2; V gene: TRBV13; D gene: TRBD2; clone size: .; CDR3 DNA: TGTGCCAGCAGTCCCCCCGGAGGGCTAGCGGGATCGGTCGGGGAGCTGTTTTTT; CDR3 protein: CASSPPGGLAGSVGELFF
J gene: TRBJ2-7; V gene: TRBV2; D gene: TRBD2; clone size: .; CDR3 DNA: TGTGCCAGCAGTGAAGGGACTAGCGTGTCCTACGAGCAGTACTTC; CDR3 protein: CASSEGTSVSYEQYF
J gene: TRBJ2-7; V gene: TRBV27; D gene: TRBD2; clone size: .; CDR3 DNA: TGTGCCAGCAGTCCCCAAGGCCTGGGACTAGCGTCCTACGAGCAGTACTTC; CDR3 protein: CASSPQGLGLASYEQYF
J gene: TRBJ1-2; V gene: TRBV6-1; D gene: .; clone size: .; CDR3 DNA: TGTGCCAGCGGAGAACAGGGATACTTTTATGGCTACACCTTC; CDR3 protein: CASGEQGYFYGYTF
J gene: TRBJ2-7; V gene: TRBV27; D gene: .; clone size: .; CDR3 DNA: TGTGCCAGCAGTTCCTCCCCCCTAGGTAGCTACGAGCAGTACTTC; CDR3 protein: CASSSSPLGSYEQYF
J gene: TRBJ1-1; V gene: TRBV14; D gene: TRBD1; clone size: .; CDR3 DNA: TGTGCCAGCAGCCAAGAACTACAGGGGGCAACTGAAGCTTTCTTT; CDR3 protein: CASSQELQGATEAFF
J gene: TRBJ2-1; V gene: TRBV28; D gene: TRBD2; clone size: .; CDR3 DNA: TGTGCCAGCAGTTTAGCGGGAGGGACATACAATGAGCAGTTCTTC; CDR3 protein: CASSLAGGTYNEQFF
J gene: TRBJ1-5; V gene: TRBV4-1; D gene: .; clone size: .; CDR3 DNA: TGCGCCAGCAGCGAGGCAAGCCTTAATCAGCCCCAGCATTTT; CDR3 protein: CASSEASLNQPQHF
J gene: TRBJ1-2; V gene: TRBV11-2; D gene: .; clone size: .; CDR3 DNA: TGTGCCAGCAGCACTACTCTTCAGCTCTATGGCTACACCTTC; CDR3 protein: CASSTTLQLYGYTF
J gene: TRBJ1-2; V gene: TRBV5-4; D gene: .; clone size: .; CDR3 DNA: TGTGCCAGCAGCTTATCTGACAGGCTGGACTATGGCTACACCTTC; CDR3 protein: CASSLSDRLDYGYTF
J gene: TRBJ2-4; V gene: TRBV28; D gene: .; clone size: .; CDR3 DNA: TGTGCCAGCAGTTTCGGGACTTTAGCCAAAAACATTCAGTACTTC; CDR3 protein: CASSFGTLAKNIQYF
J gene: TRBJ1-2; V gene: TRBV11-2; D gene: TRBD1; clone size: .; CDR3 DNA: TGTGCCAGCAGCCGCGAATCTCAGGGGGGTAGGCGCGGCTACACCTTC; CDR3 protein: CASSRESQGGRRGYTF
J gene: TRBJ2-1; V gene: TRBV7-9; D gene: .; clone size: .; CDR3 DNA: TGTGCCAGCATCTCTGGAACGGTTTTTTACAATGAGCAGTTCTTC; CDR3 protein: CASISGTVFYNEQFF
J gene: TRBJ2-1; V gene: TRBV28; D gene: .; clone size: .; CDR3 DNA: TGTGCCAGCAGCTGGAGCTCCTACAATGAGCAGTTCTTC; CDR3 protein: CASSWSSYNEQFF
J gene: TRBJ2-1; V gene: TRBV28; D gene: TRBD1; clone size: .; CDR3 DNA: TGTGCCAGCAGTTTACCCCGGACAGGGACCTACAATGAGCAGTTCTTC; CDR3 protein: CASSLPRTGTYNEQFF
J gene: TRBJ2-7; V gene: TRBV29-1; D gene: TRBD2; clone size: .; CDR3 DNA: TGCAGCGCGTCACTAGCGGGAGATAGCGAGCAGTACTTC; CDR3 protein: CSASLAGDSEQYF
J gene: TRBJ1-1; V gene: TRBV29-1; D gene: .; clone size: .; CDR3 DNA: TGCAGCGTTCTGACCCTGAACACTGAAGCTTTCTTT; CDR3 protein: CSVLTLNTEAFF
J gene: TRBJ1-4; V gene: TRBV4-1; D gene: .; clone size: .; CDR3 DNA: TGCGCCAGCAGCCAAGGGCAAACTTTGGGGCAGGAAAAACTGTTTTTT; CDR3 protein: CASSQGQTLGQEKLFF
J gene: TRBJ2-3; V gene: TRBV7-8; D gene: TRBD2; clone size: .; CDR3 DNA: TGTGCCAGCAGCTTAGAAGGCGGGGGGCTCACAGATACGCAGTATTTT; CDR3 protein: CASSLEGGGLTDTQYF
J gene: TRBJ2-7; V gene: TRBV7-6; D gene: TRBD2; clone size: .; CDR3 DNA: TGTGCCAGCAGCTTAAATAGGGGACTAGCGGGAGGCGAGCAGTACTTC; CDR3 protein: CASSLNRGLAGGEQYF
J gene: TRBJ1-1; V gene: TRBV7-9; D gene: .; clone size: .; CDR3 DNA: TGTGCCAGCAGCCCCGAGGGGGGCGCGGGCACTGAAGCTTTCTTT; CDR3 protein: CASSPEGGAGTEAFF
J gene: TRBJ2-2; V gene: TRBV15; D gene: .; clone size: .; CDR3 DNA: TGTGCCACCCGGGAACGGGGGGCCCCCGGGGAGCTGTTTTTT; CDR3 protein: CATRERGAPGELFF
J gene: TRBJ2-2; V gene: TRBV23-1; D gene: .; clone size: .; CDR3 DNA: TGCGCCAGCAGTCAACAAGACAGAGAGAACACCGGGGAGCTGTTTTTT; CDR3 protein: CASSQQDRENTGELFF
J gene: TRBJ2-7; V gene: TRBV9; D gene: .; clone size: once; CDR3 DNA: TGTGCCAGCAGCGTAGGACAGAGCTCCTACGAGCAGTACTTC; CDR3 protein: CASSVGQSSYEQYF
J gene: TRBJ1-1; V gene: TRBV28; D gene: TRBD1; clone size: .; CDR3 DNA: TGTGCCAGCAGCTGGTCAGGGGGCGACGGCACTGAAGCTTTCTTT; CDR3 protein: CASSWSGGDGTEAFF
J gene: TRBJ2-1; V gene: TRBV13; D gene: TRBD1; clone size: once; CDR3 DNA: TGTGCCAGCAGCTTAATGACAGGGACAGGGGGAAGTGAGCAGTTCTTC; CDR3 protein: CASSLMTGTGGSEQFF
J gene: TRBJ1-4; V gene: TRBV2; D gene: .; clone size: .; CDR3 DNA: TGTGCCAGCAGTGAAGCTCAGGGAGAGTTTGAAAAACTGTTTTTT; CDR3 protein: CASSEAQGEFEKLFF
J gene: TRBJ2-7; V gene: TRBV27; D gene: .; clone size: once; CDR3 DNA: TGTGCCAGCAGCCCTCTCTTGAGGCTCCCCTCCGAGCAGTACTTC; CDR3 protein: CASSPLLRLPSEQYF